The 23 T cell receptor beta chains below all came from one sample that was sequenced in a study of blood T cell repertoires in COVID-19. The protocol was immunoSEQ multiplex PCR, while the TCRdb copy is restricted to in-frame clones and leaves out a portion. The sample records 95,000 to 120,000 clones, less than 85% being singletons. Specimen: peripheral blood. The receptors come from a woman in her 40s with acute or convalescent COVID-19.

The V call is TRBV11-3, the J call TRBJ2-1; D call uncertain. This CDR3 is built from 15 residues. The germline V gene has CDR1 SGHNT and CDR2 YENEEA. Trimming removed 0 bases at V and 1 base at J, with 7 bases between. CDR3 amino acids: CASSLETESYNEQFF. The CDR3 DNA reads TGTGCCAGCAGCTTAGAGACTGAATCCTACAATGAGCAGTTCTTC.

The V and J genes are TRBV5-5 and TRBJ2-2; 7 positions match TRBD1. J gave up 3 bases and V 5 bases, and 1 base lay outside the gene matches. The CDR3 consists of 13 residues. Germline-derived CDR1 and CDR2 are SGHKS and YYEKEE (reference sequence). DNA of the CDR3: TGTGCCAGCAGACAGGGGTACACCGGGGAGCTGTTTTTT. Amino acid sequence: CASRQGYTGELFF.

This chain uses TRBV7-2 with TRBJ1-2; D is unresolved. Trimming took 1 base from V and 2 from J, leaving 17 bases between them. The CDR3 contains 17 residues. Germline values: CDR1 SGHTA, CDR2 FQGNSA. CDR3 sequence reads: CASSLERLSPHNYGYTF. DNA of the CDR3: TGTGCCAGCAGCTTAGAGCGGTTGTCCCCCCACAACTATGGCTACACCTTC.

On this clone: One end of the junction varies from germline; a read error may be responsible. The chain combines TRBV7-9 with TRBJ2-5; no reliable D call. The V gene's germline CDR1 is SEHNR and CDR2 FQNEAQ (reference sequence). The CDR3 loop spans 12 amino acids. The CDR3 DNA is TGTGCCAGCAGCTTACCCCGTGCCAGTCTTCACTTC. This codes for CASSLPRASLHF.

The rearrangement joins TRBV28 to TRBJ1-6, with 7 bases aligning to TRBD1. Germline CDR1 and CDR2: MDHEN and SYDVKM. With 4 bases clipped from V and 7 bases from J, the junction kept 10 bases outside the gene matches. The CDR3 contains 16 residues. The CDR3 DNA reads as TGTGCCAGCAGTTCTGGACCAGGGGGAGAAAATTCACCCCTCCACTTT. Its translation is CASSSGPGGENSPLHF. Full variable domain (rest looked up from reference TRBV28 and TRBJ1-6): DVKVTQSSRYLVKRTGEKVFLECVQDMDHENMFWYRQDPGLGLRLIYFSYDVKMKEKGDIPEGYSVSREKKERFSLILESASTNQTSMYLCASSSGPGGENSPLHFGNGTRLTVT.

V is TRBV4-1 and J is TRBJ2-2; 9 bases line up with TRBD2. Germline V gene sequence: CDR1 MGHRA, CDR2 YSYEKL. There are 16 residues in the CDR3. J lost 8 bases, V lost 4 bases, and 11 bases had no gene match. This CDR3 reads CASSPLAAGGEGELFF. Written as DNA, the CDR3 is TGCGCCAGCAGCCCCTTAGCAGCGGGGGGTGAGGGGGAGCTGTTTTTT.

The chain combines TRBV4-3 with TRBJ2-2; 7 bases are shared with TRBD2. Unmatched junction bases numbered 9, after V lost 4 bases and J lost 7 bases. Germline CDR1 reads LGHNA; CDR2 reads YSLEER. The CDR3 runs to 15 residues. CDR3 nucleotide sequence: TGCGCCAGCAGCCCCTTAGCGGGCGAGGGCGGGGAGCTGTTTTTT. It translates to CASSPLAGEGGELFF.

This chain joins TRBV19 and TRBJ2-1, with TRBD2 matching over 7 bases. The CDR3 runs to 14 residues. Trimming at V came to 3 bases and at J to 8 bases, leaving 7 bases not matched to a gene. The germline V gene encodes CDR1 LNHDA and CDR2 SQIVND (reference sequence). CDR3 protein: CASSIFGGRDEQFF. The CDR3 region has the DNA TGTGCCAGTAGTATTTTCGGAGGGAGGGATGAGCAGTTCTTC.

There are a few counts of this clone. The chain links TRBV25-1 to TRBJ1-2, with D uncertain. Germline-derived CDR1 and CDR2 are MGHDK and SYGVNS. V lost 1 base to trimming and J lost 7 bases, with 7 bases between them. This CDR3 contains 12 residues. The CDR3 bases are TGTGCCAGCAGTGAATGGGAGGGTGGCTACACCTTC. It specifies CASSEWEGGYTF.

The sample holds a few counts of this clone. The chain has TRBV7-6 and TRBJ1-3, with a possible D match to TRBD1 (5 bases). The ends were cut back, 5 bases at V and 0 bases at J, with 23 bases in the middle. The CDR3 totals 19 residues. Per the germline V gene, CDR1 is SGHVS and CDR2 is FNYEAQ. The CDR3 DNA reads as TGTGCCAGCAGCCCTTCCGGGGGGACTACAGGTCACTCTGGAAACACCATATATTTT. It encodes CASSPSGGTTGHSGNTIYF.

This clone was detected a few times. The chain employs TRBV27 and TRBJ2-2; 11 nucleotides align to TRBD1. The germline V gene has CDR1 MNHEY and CDR2 SMNVEV (reference sequence). This CDR3 is built from 15 residues. Germline trimming cut 2 bases from V and 7 bases from J; bases unmatched to any gene: 3. In DNA, the CDR3 is TGTGCCAGCAGTTTACGGGACAGGGGGGTCGGGGAGCTGTTTTTT. It yields the protein CASSLRDRGVGELFF.

The CDR3 DNA follows: TGTGCCACCCGCGGAGACAGGGGCGGTGGTGAAAAACTGTTTTTT. This gives the protein CATRGDRGGGEKLFF. The V gene is TRBV2, the J gene TRBJ1-4; TRBD1 matches 8 bases. V lost 10 bases to trimming and J lost 7 bases; unmatched junction nucleotides: 14. The V gene's germline CDR1 is SNHLY and CDR2 FYNNEI. The length of the CDR3 is 15 residues.

The rearrangement uses TRBV2 and TRBJ1-1, with 7 bases fitting TRBD1. CDR1 and CDR2 from the germline V gene are SNHLY and FYNNEI. The CDR3 contains 13 residues. The ends lost 6 bases at V and 4 bases at J; junction bases unmatched: 5. The DNA of the CDR3 is TGTGCCAGCAGGGAGGGGGCGATCACTGAAGCTTTCTTT. It specifies CASREGAITEAFF.

This clone occurred once. This rearrangement joins TRBV5-4 to TRBJ1-1; D is ambiguous. Looked up from germline, CDR1 is SGHNT and CDR2 is YYREEE (reference sequence). With 0 bases removed from V and 0 bases from J, the gap between germline ends came to 9 bases. The CDR3 extends over 15 amino acids. The CDR3, as DNA: TGTGCCAGCAGCTTGGCCGGGGTTATGAACACTGAAGCTTTCTTT. Translation gives CASSLAGVMNTEAFF.

The CDR3 loop is CASSPDRGRNSPLHF. CDR3 DNA: TGTGCCAGCAGCCCCGACAGGGGGAGGAATTCACCCCTCCACTTT. The rearrangement uses TRBV6-5 and TRBJ1-6; 9 bases agree with TRBD1. The CDR3 has 15 amino acids. Trimming took 6 bases from V and 7 from J; bases not matched to a gene: 7. From germline, CDR1 is MNHEY and CDR2 SVGAGI.

This chain links TRBV5-1 with TRBJ2-2; 8 nucleotides line up with TRBD1. This CDR3 region has 17 residues. Per germline, CDR1 SGHRS and CDR2 YFSETQ. The trim removed 2 bases at V and 4 bases at J, leaving 10 bases unmatched. CDR3 protein: CASSFGPTGDFTGELFF. The CDR3 DNA is TGCGCCAGCAGCTTTGGGCCGACAGGGGACTTCACCGGGGAGCTGTTTTTT.

The V and J genes are TRBV2 and TRBJ1-6; D may be TRBD1 (5 bases). The CDR3 runs to 12 residues. From germline, CDR1 is SNHLY and CDR2 FYNNEI. V lost 7 bases, J lost 10 bases, and 11 bases lay in between. CDR3: CASTQGMSPLHF. DNA of the CDR3: TGTGCCAGCACCCAGGGCATGTCACCCCTCCACTTT.

This clone was observed once. The chain joins TRBV2 to TRBJ2-2, with D possibly matching TRBD1 (7 bases). Trimming left V 6 bases short and J 3 bases short, with 11 bases between. The V gene's germline CDR1 is SNHLY and CDR2 FYNNEI. This CDR3 has 14 residues. CDR3 residues: CASSPRGDTGELFF. CDR3 in DNA: TGTGCCAGCAGCCCCAGGGGGGACACCGGGGAGCTGTTTTTT.

The chain employs TRBV6-1 and TRBJ1-5; 8 bases agree with TRBD1. The germline V gene has CDR1 MNHNS and CDR2 SASEGT. Trimming at V came to 0 bases and at J to 12 bases, leaving 1 base not matched to a gene. CDR3 length: 12 amino acids. In DNA, the CDR3 is TGTGCCAGCAGTGAAGCGGGACAGGTCCAGCATTTT. Its protein is CASSEAGQVQHF.

In its sample, this clone was seen a few times. V usage is TRBV9 and J usage is TRBJ2-1, with D possibly being TRBD1 (5 bases). Germline V CDR1 and CDR2: SGDLS, YYNGEE. The germline V and J ends were trimmed by 1 base and 9 bases, with 17 bases remaining between them. The CDR3 has 15 amino acids. The CDR3 bases are TGTGCCAGCAGCGTAAACTTCGGGCCCCAGGGTGAGCAGTTCTTC. Protein product: CASSVNFGPQGEQFF.

This chain uses TRBV6-5 with TRBJ1-2; 9 bases match TRBD1. The germline V gene encodes CDR1 MNHEY and CDR2 SVGAGI. The CDR3 runs to 15 residues. Trimming cost V 2 bases and J 4 bases; bases outside gene matches: 5. The CDR3: CASSYDPDRGYGYTF. CDR3 coding DNA: TGTGCCAGCAGTTACGATCCGGACAGGGGCTATGGCTACACCTTC.

The rearrangement uses TRBV27 and TRBJ2-7; no clear D gene. Between the trimmed V and J ends, which lost 4 bases and 0 bases, there was a span of 7 bases. Germline CDR1 reads MNHEY; CDR2 reads SMNVEV (reference sequence). This CDR3 has 13 amino acids. The CDR3 DNA sequence: TGTGCCAGCAGTTCCCTGAGCTCCTACGAGCAGTACTTC. This sequence encodes CASSSLSSYEQYF.

The V call is TRBV4-3, the J call TRBJ2-1; 7 positions agree with TRBD2. The length of the CDR3 is 12 residues. Germline trimming cut 2 bases from V and 12 bases from J; bases unmatched to any gene: 4. Looked up from germline, CDR1 is LGHNA and CDR2 is YSLEER. The DNA of the CDR3 is TGCGCCAGCAGCCAATCGGGGGGATTGCAGTTCTTC. Translating gives CASSQSGGLQFF.